These 25 T cell receptor beta chains originate from one sample sequenced in a study of Tregs in tolerant kidney transplant recipients. Their target antigens are unknown. Sequencing was performed with immunoSEQ multiplex PCR; in TCRdb, only in-frame clones are kept and a portion is missing. Here the sample spans roughly 4,000 clones, approximately 53% being singletons. The source material was CD8+ T cells from blood cultured with allogeneic cells. The receptors derive from a human donor in good health.

The DNA of the CDR3 is TGTGCCAGTAGTCTTCTGGGGACAGGGGTTGGTGAGCAGTTCTTC. Its translation is CASSLLGTGVGEQFF. This sequence joins TRBV19 and TRBJ2-1, with TRBD1 matching over 10 bases. Germline CDR1 and CDR2: LNHDA and SQIVND (reference sequence). Losses at the gene ends were 5 bases for V and 9 bases for J; bases not matched to a gene: 10. The CDR3 loop spans 15 amino acids.

This chain links TRBV29-1 with TRBJ2-1, with 9 bases fitting TRBD2. Germline V gene sequence: CDR1 SQVTM, CDR2 ANQGSEA. With 0 bases clipped from V and 5 bases from J, the junction kept 14 bases outside the gene matches. This CDR3 is built from 18 residues. The CDR3 is CSVEDPRLAARGDNEQFF. The CDR3 DNA is TGCAGCGTTGAAGATCCCCGACTAGCGGCCAGGGGAGACAATGAGCAGTTCTTC.

The chain uses TRBV4-2 and TRBJ2-6, with D uncertain. The CDR3 totals 12 residues. Germline loops: CDR1 LGHNA, CDR2 YNFKEQ. V was clipped by 6 bases and J by 1 base, with 1 base between them. CDR3 bases: TGTGCCAGCAGTTCTGGGGCCAACGTCCTGACTTTC. This sequence encodes CASSSGANVLTF.

The V call is TRBV6-6, the J call TRBJ2-7; the D is unclear. The germline V gene has CDR1 MNHNY and CDR2 SVGAGI (reference sequence). The CDR3 extends over 13 amino acids. The V end was cut by 5 bases, the J end by 0 bases, with 8 bases between. The CDR3: CASSPVGSYEQYF. The CDR3 region has the DNA TGTGCCAGCAGTCCTGTGGGCTCCTACGAGCAGTACTTC.

The J gene is TRBJ2-3, the V gene TRBV12-2; the D segment call TRBD1 is taken from the table without a DNA check. TRBV12-2 is described as a pseudogene. CDR3 length: 12 residues. The CDR3 DNA sequence: TGTGCAAGTCGCCCAAGCACAGATACGCAGTATTTT. Translating gives CASRPSTDTQYF.

The rearrangement joins TRBV18 to TRBJ2-7, with D perhaps matching TRBD1 (6 bases). V lost 3 bases, J lost 3 bases, and 15 bases lay in between. CDR3 length: 15 residues. Germline V gene lookup returns CDR1 KGHSH and CDR2 LQKENI. This CDR3 is CASSPDETGLYEQYF. CDR3 DNA: TGTGCCAGCTCACCTGATGAGACAGGCCTCTACGAGCAGTACTTC.

In this sample, this clone turned up once. The chain has TRBV11-1 and TRBJ1-2; 8 bases map to TRBD1. J lost 4 bases, V lost 5 bases, and 3 bases had no gene match. Germline CDR1 reads SGHAT; CDR2 reads FQDESV (reference sequence). The CDR3 runs 13 residues. CDR3: CASSPGGSYGYTF. The CDR3 DNA reads TGTGCCAGCAGCCCAGGGGGCAGCTATGGCTACACCTTC.

This clone turned up a few times. The rearrangement links TRBV18 to TRBJ1-2, with TRBD1 matching over 7 bases. J lost 4 bases, V lost 3 bases, and 5 bases had no gene match. Germline CDR1 is KGHSH and CDR2 is LQKENI. The CDR3 has 14 residues. CDR3 in amino acids: CASSPPGTAYGYTF. CDR3 DNA sequence: TGTGCCAGCTCACCGCCGGGGACAGCCTATGGCTACACCTTC.

The J gene is TRBJ2-7, the V gene TRBV6-5, with TRBD1 matching 11 bases. V was pared by 5 bases and J by 5 bases, with 11 bases of the junction left unmatched. CDR3 length equals 16 residues. CDR1 is MNHEY and CDR2 is SVGAGI in the germline V gene. CDR3: CASSNYRDRGYHEQYF. The CDR3 nucleotides are TGTGCCAGCAGTAACTACCGGGACAGGGGGTACCACGAGCAGTACTTC.

The rearrangement uses TRBV6-9 and TRBJ2-7, with 7 bases matching TRBD1. The CDR3 sequence is 14 residues long. CDR1 and CDR2 (germline): MNHGY, SVAAGI. The J segment lost 2 bases and the V segment lost 4 bases, leaving 5 bases of the junction unmatched. The CDR3 is CASSFGQDPYEQYF. The CDR3 coding sequence is TGTGCCAGCAGTTTTGGACAGGACCCCTACGAGCAGTACTTC.

This chain connects TRBV11-3 to TRBJ2-1; 7 bases map to TRBD2. CDR3 size: 16 residues. Germline V gene lookup returns CDR1 SGHNT and CDR2 YENEEA. V gave up 6 bases and J gave up 2 bases; unmatched junction bases: 10. CDR3 bases: TGTGCCAGCAGTCCCTCGGGGGGACTTACCTACAATGAGCAGTTCTTC. Its protein is CASSPSGGLTYNEQFF. Full variable domain (missing parts from reference TRBV11-3 and TRBJ2-1): EAGVVQSPRYKIIEKKQPVAFWCNPISGHNTLYWYLQNLGQGPELLIRYENEEAVDDSQLPKDRFSAERLKGVDSTLKIQPAELGDSAVYLCASSPSGGLTYNEQFFGPGTRLTVL.

The rearrangement uses TRBV19 and TRBJ1-2; D gene uncertain. Germline V gives CDR1 LNHDA, CDR2 SQIVND (reference sequence). V lost 1 base and J 4 bases, leaving 4 bases between the germline ends. The CDR3 spans 12 residues. CDR3 DNA sequence: TGTGCCAGTAGTATAGGCCCCTATGGCTACACCTTC. Translated: CASSIGPYGYTF.

The rearrangement uses TRBV7-3 and TRBJ1-2; D remains unclear. Per germline, CDR1 SGHTA and CDR2 FQGTGA. The CDR3 has 13 amino acids. The ends were cut back, 4 bases at V and 4 bases at J, with 10 bases in the middle. Written as DNA, the CDR3 is TGTGCCAGCAGCTCGAGGCGTGCCTATGGCTACACCTTC. Its translation: CASSSRRAYGYTF.

The chain is built from TRBV9 and TRBJ2-5; D unresolved. The CDR3 contains 13 residues. Per the germline V gene, CDR1 is SGDLS and CDR2 is YYNGEE. V gave up 4 bases and J gave up 5 bases, with 12 bases separating them. The CDR3 loop reads CASSPNTPETQYF. CDR3 sequence (DNA): TGTGCCAGCAGCCCAAATACTCCCGAGACCCAGTACTTC. The entire variable domain, with the rest obtained from reference TRBV9 and TRBJ2-5, is as follows: DSGVTQTPKHLITATGQRVTLRCSPRSGDLSVYWYQQSLDQGLQFLIQYYNGEERAKGNILERFSAQQFPDLHSELNLSSLELGDSALYFCASSPNTPETQYFGPGTRLLVL.

The J gene is TRBJ1-3, the V gene TRBV19, with TRBD1 as a possible D gene (5 bases). This CDR3 contains 16 residues. Germline CDR1 LNHDA, CDR2 SQIVND (reference sequence). V was shortened by 3 bases and J by 0 bases, with 12 bases between the two germline ends. CDR3 nucleotide sequence: TGTGCCAGTAGTATCCTGGGGCCCAACTCTGGAAACACCATATATTTT. Encoded protein: CASSILGPNSGNTIYF.

This sequence joins TRBV27 and TRBJ2-7; tentative D call: TRBD1 (6 bases). The length of the CDR3 is 13 residues. Germline V CDR1 and CDR2: MNHEY, SMNVEV (reference sequence). The ends were cut back, 6 bases at V and 2 bases at J, with 11 bases in the middle. The CDR3 reads CASRPDRTYEQYF. In DNA, the CDR3 is TGTGCCAGCAGGCCGGACAGAACCTACGAGCAGTACTTC.

The rearrangement links TRBV5-5 to TRBJ1-2, with a possible D match to TRBD1 (5 bases). The germline V gene encodes CDR1 SGHKS and CDR2 YYEKEE (reference sequence). Between the trimmed V and J ends, which lost 0 bases and 7 bases, there was a span of 10 bases. This CDR3 comprises 13 residues. The DNA of the CDR3 is TGTGCCAGCAGCTTGGACTGGGGGTTTGGCTACACCTTC. It is translated as CASSLDWGFGYTF.

V usage is TRBV5-5 and J usage is TRBJ1-4; weak D call: TRBD1 (6 bases). Per germline, CDR1 SGHKS and CDR2 YYEKEE (reference sequence). The CDR3 is 11 amino acids. Trimming removed 10 bases at V and 11 bases at J, with 15 bases between. The chain's CDR3 is CASVGGLKLFF. The DNA of the CDR3 is TGTGCCTCGGTCGGGGGCCTGAAACTGTTTTTT.

The chain links TRBV6-6 to TRBJ1-1; D is ambiguous. The CDR3 totals 14 residues. V dropped 4 bases and J dropped 1 base, with 10 bases sitting between them. Germline lookup yields CDR1 MNHNY and CDR2 SVGAGI (reference sequence). As DNA, the CDR3 is TGTGCCAGCAGTTTGGGAAATACGAACACTGAAGCTTTCTTT. Translating gives CASSLGNTNTEAFF.

The chain joins TRBV7-9 to TRBJ2-7, with D possibly being TRBD1 or TRBD2 (5 bases each). This CDR3 comprises 14 residues. V lost 3 bases, J lost 4 bases, and 13 bases lay in between. Germline lookup yields CDR1 SEHNR and CDR2 FQNEAQ (reference sequence). In DNA, the CDR3 is TGTGCCAGCAGCTTGGGTTCTGGGGGTTACGAGCAGTACTTC. Residues: CASSLGSGGYEQYF.

This clone was seen a handful of times. This rearrangement joins TRBV10-1 to TRBJ2-1, with D perhaps matching TRBD1 (6 bases). CDR1 WNHNN and CDR2 SYGVQD come from the germline V gene (reference sequence). The CDR3 length is 15 residues. The V end lost 6 bases, the J end lost 3 bases, and 15 bases lay between the germline ends. The CDR3 here is CASRQGPKIYNEQFF. Written as DNA, the CDR3 is TGCGCCAGCAGGCAGGGGCCGAAGATCTACAATGAGCAGTTCTTC.

The chain uses TRBV9 and TRBJ1-2; D may be TRBD1 (5 bases). Per germline, CDR1 SGDLS and CDR2 YYNGEE. The CDR3 runs to 13 residues. Trimming removed 3 bases from V and 3 bases from J, with 9 bases in between. The CDR3 protein is CASSGGRDYGYTF. CDR3 nucleotides: TGTGCCAGCAGCGGTGGCAGGGACTATGGCTACACCTTC.

J is TRBJ2-1 and V is TRBV7-8; 11 nucleotides agree with TRBD2. This CDR3 comprises 18 residues. V lost 0 bases, J lost 6 bases, and 10 bases stayed unmatched. From germline, CDR1 is SGHVS and CDR2 FQNEAQ. CDR3 nucleotides: TGTGCCAGCAGCTTAGCGTGGTTAGCGGGGGGGCGGTTCAATGAGCAGTTCTTC. This sequence encodes CASSLAWLAGGRFNEQFF.

This clone was detected only once. The CDR3, as DNA: TGTGCCAGTAGTTCTATACAGGGGGGGCAGCCCCAGCATTTT. Translated, it gives CASSSIQGGQPQHF. This chain uses TRBV19 with TRBJ1-5, with 8 bases aligning to TRBD1. The CDR3 runs to 14 residues. Trimming removed 5 bases from V and 7 bases from J; junction bases left unmatched: 7. Germline V gene sequence: CDR1 LNHDA, CDR2 SQIVND (reference sequence). The variable domain in full, completed from reference TRBV19 and TRBJ1-5, reads DGGITQSPKYLFRKEGQNVTLSCEQNLNHDAMYWYRQDPGQGLRLIYYSQIVNDFQKGDIAEGYSVSREKKESFPLTVTSAQKNPTAFYLCASSSIQGGQPQHFGDGTRLSIL.

The CDR3 bases are TGTGCCAGCAGCGGAGCCTCTAGCGGGGCACATTGGGATACGCAGTATTTT. Encoded protein: CASSGASSGAHWDTQYF. The rearrangement joins TRBV9 to TRBJ2-3; 9 bases fit TRBD2. V lost 3 bases, J lost 6 bases, and 14 bases stayed unmatched. The CDR3 is 17 residues long. Germline assignment: CDR1 SGDLS and CDR2 YYNGEE.